The 25 T cell receptor beta chains presented below share a single source sample, sequenced in a study of shared clonotypes between healthy human individuals. Profiled with immunoSEQ multiplex PCR; TCRdb holds only in-frame clones, not every one. The sample consists of about 120,000 clones, about 63% of them appearing once. The sample taken for sequencing was memory CD8+ T cells sorted from blood. Stated subset: CD45RO+ cells pooled with CCR7-negative TemRA cells. The receptor set was obtained from a woman younger than 45 in good health.

The rearrangement uses TRBV6-1 and TRBJ1-1; D possibly corresponds to TRBD1 (6 bases). The CDR3 sequence is 16 residues long. V was clipped by 2 bases and J by 4 bases, with 17 bases between them. Germline CDR1 MNHNS, CDR2 SASEGT. CDR3 DNA: TGTGCCAGCAGTGAATCTCCAGGGGCAGCGGGCACTGAAGCTTTCTTT. This translates into CASSESPGAAGTEAFF.

The V and J genes are TRBV7-9 and TRBJ1-2; 8 bases are shared with TRBD1. The CDR3 sequence is 16 residues long. Per the germline V gene, CDR1 is SEHNR and CDR2 is FQNEAQ (reference sequence). The junction had 8 bases not matched to a gene; V was cut back by 3 bases and J by 2 bases. The CDR3 protein is CASSFHRTGRNYGYTF. As DNA, the CDR3 is TGTGCCAGCAGCTTTCACCGGACAGGGAGGAACTATGGCTACACCTTC.

V gene TRBV7-8 combines with J gene TRBJ2-7, with 12 nucleotides matching TRBD2. V was pared by 5 bases and J by 3 bases, with 5 bases of the junction left unmatched. CDR3 length equals 15 residues. Germline-derived CDR1 and CDR2 are SGHVS and FQNEAQ. As DNA, the CDR3 is TGTGCCAGCAGCCCTTGGACTAGCGGGATCTACGAGCAGTACTTC. Amino acids: CASSPWTSGIYEQYF.

This clone came up a few times. The J gene is TRBJ2-3, the V gene TRBV27; tentative D call: TRBD2 (5 bases). This CDR3 has 15 residues. Germline V gives CDR1 MNHEY, CDR2 SMNVEV (reference sequence). V was pared by 4 bases and J by 2 bases, with 13 bases between. Here the CDR3 DNA reads TGTGCCAGCAGTTCGTTTAGCGCGGACACAGATACGCAGTATTTT. Translating it yields CASSSFSADTDTQYF.

The rearrangement uses TRBV5-5 and TRBJ2-3; 9 bases agree with TRBD2. CDR1 is SGHKS, CDR2 YYEKEE, per germline (reference sequence). The CDR3 runs 15 residues. V lost 4 bases, J lost 4 bases, and 7 bases stayed unmatched. The CDR3 loop is CASSPQREVADTQYF. The CDR3 region has the DNA TGTGCCAGCAGCCCGCAGCGGGAGGTAGCAGATACGCAGTATTTT. The full variable domain, with the rest looked up from reference TRBV5-5 and TRBJ2-3, is DAGVTQSPTHLIKTRGQQVTLRCSPISGHKSVSWYQQVLGQGPQFIFQYYEKEERGRGNFPDRFSARQFPNYSSELNVNALLLGDSALYLCASSPQREVADTQYFGPGTRLTVL.

This chain uses TRBV7-9 with TRBJ2-2; D remains ambiguous. Germline V gene sequence: CDR1 SEHNR, CDR2 FQNEAQ (reference sequence). V lost 5 bases and J lost 3, with 10 bases in between. The CDR3 is 14 residues long. CDR3 coding DNA: TGTGCCAGCAGCGACCGCGCTTACACCGGGGAGCTGTTTTTT. Its translation: CASSDRAYTGELFF.

This chain connects TRBV28 to TRBJ2-7; D is possibly TRBD1 (6 bases). Between the trimmed V and J ends, which lost 6 bases and 2 bases, there was a span of 17 bases. The CDR3 has 15 residues. Per the germline V gene, CDR1 is MDHEN and CDR2 is SYDVKM. The CDR3: CASSIPQGQTYEQYF. CDR3 nucleotides: TGTGCCAGCAGCATCCCACAGGGACAAACCTACGAGCAGTACTTC.

CDR3 region: CAIRTRLAGTYNEQFF. The CDR3 nucleotides are TGTGCCATCAGAACTCGATTAGCGGGCACCTACAATGAGCAGTTCTTC. The rearrangement uses TRBV10-3 and TRBJ2-1; 7 nucleotides line up with TRBD2. This CDR3 spans 16 amino acids. Trimming cost V 6 bases and J 2 bases; bases outside gene matches: 10. Germline V CDR1 and CDR2: ENHRY, SYGVKD.

This clone has just one count. V gene TRBV19 combines with J gene TRBJ2-1; 7 positions match TRBD2. V lost 3 bases, J lost 7 bases, and 3 bases stayed unmatched. CDR3 size: 13 residues. The germline V gene encodes CDR1 LNHDA and CDR2 SQIVND (reference sequence). CDR3 bases: TGTGCCAGTAGTATGACTAGCCATAATGAGCAGTTCTTC. Protein sequence: CASSMTSHNEQFF.

This clone was picked up many times. The chain is built from TRBV6-5 and TRBJ1-3, with no clear D. Trimming removed 4 bases from V and 0 bases from J, with 13 bases in between. Germline CDR1 is MNHEY and CDR2 is SVGAGI. This CDR3 has 16 residues. This chain's CDR3 is CASSWTSGDSGNTIYF. The DNA for the CDR3 is TGTGCCAGCAGTTGGACCAGTGGGGACTCTGGAAACACCATATATTTT.

This clone came up once. The V and J genes are TRBV4-1 and TRBJ2-1; 12 bases map to TRBD2. The V gene end was trimmed by 4 bases and the J gene end by 4 bases; junction bases not matched to a gene: 5. CDR3 length: 16 amino acids. Germline V CDR1 and CDR2: MGHRA, YSYEKL. The CDR3 reads CASSLLGLAGYNEQFF. Written as DNA, the CDR3 is TGCGCCAGCAGCCTACTAGGACTAGCGGGATACAATGAGCAGTTCTTC.

V usage is TRBV30 and J usage is TRBJ2-1, with 10 bases lining up with TRBD1. The germline V gene has CDR1 GTSNPN and CDR2 SVGIG (reference sequence). After removal of 1 base from V and 6 bases from J, the junction contained 3 bases not matched to a gene. There are 14 residues in the CDR3. As DNA, the CDR3 is TGTGCCTGGAGTGGCGGGACAGGGGTCAATGAGCAGTTCTTC. Translated, it gives CAWSGGTGVNEQFF.

V usage is TRBV5-4 and J usage is TRBJ1-1; D unclear. V gave up 0 bases and J gave up 6 bases, with 12 bases separating them. Germline V CDR1 and CDR2: SGHNT, YYREEE (reference sequence). The CDR3 is 14 amino acids. CDR3 nucleotide sequence: TGTGCCAGCAGCTTGGTTGGCTCTAGCGCTGAAGCTTTCTTT. Protein sequence: CASSLVGSSAEAFF.

With respect to this clone: Different DNA sequences within this sample yield the same CDR3. This CDR3 reads CASSLGGGGQPQHF. CDR3 in DNA: TGTGCCAGCAGCTTGGGTGGAGGGGGTCAGCCCCAGCATTTT. The chain couples TRBV5-6 to TRBJ1-5, with D possibly matching TRBD1 (6 bases). CDR1 SGHDT and CDR2 YYEEEE come from the germline V gene. Trimming removed 0 bases at V and 6 bases at J, with 10 bases between. The length of the CDR3 is 14 residues.

J is TRBJ1-2 and V is TRBV28; D gene unclear. The CDR3 covers 16 residues. V lost 8 bases to trimming and J lost 0 bases, with 19 bases between them. From germline, CDR1 is MDHEN and CDR2 SYDVKM. The CDR3 DNA sequence: TGTGCCAGCGGTCGTCGGGCCATCAGAGCTAACTATGGCTACACCTTC. It codes for CASGRRAIRANYGYTF.

This clone was detected a few times. The V gene is TRBV12-2, the J gene TRBJ2-7. TRBV12-2 is noted as a pseudogene. This CDR3 has 18 amino acids. CDR3 region: CASRLALLGPSRAYEQYF. CDR3 coding DNA: TGTGCAAGTCGCTTAGCTCTCCTCGGCCCCAGTAGGGCCTACGAGCAGTACTTC.

V usage is TRBV10-3 and J usage is TRBJ1-2; tentatively, D is TRBD1 (6 bases). The CDR3 contains 14 residues. Germline loops: CDR1 ENHRY, CDR2 SYGVKD. V shed 3 bases and J shed 1 base, with 9 bases lying between them. CDR3 coding DNA: TGTGCCATCAGTGACAGGGGAGTTAACTATGGCTACACCTTC. The encoded protein is CAISDRGVNYGYTF.

V is TRBV27 and J is TRBJ2-6, with TRBD1 as a possible D gene (5 bases). The CDR3 spans 15 residues. V was cut by 4 bases and J by 2 bases, with 9 bases left in between. The germline gives CDR1 MNHEY, CDR2 SMNVEV (reference sequence). The CDR3 is CASSSGPAGANVLTF. The DNA of the CDR3 is TGTGCCAGCAGTTCAGGGCCGGCTGGGGCCAACGTCCTGACTTTC.

This clone was seen once. The genes are TRBV27 and TRBJ2-5; 7 bases are a match to TRBD1. This CDR3 region has 17 residues. Germline V gene data show CDR1 as MNHEY and CDR2 as SMNVEV (reference sequence). V gave up 2 bases and J gave up 2 bases; unmatched junction bases: 11. The CDR3 here is CASSLKNRGPYQETQYF. In DNA, the CDR3 is TGTGCCAGCAGTTTAAAAAACAGGGGACCTTATCAAGAGACCCAGTACTTC.

The rearrangement joins TRBV4-1 to TRBJ2-2; 9 nucleotides align to TRBD1. CDR1 and CDR2 from the germline V gene are MGHRA and YSYEKL. The CDR3 spans 16 residues. Unmatched junction bases numbered 7, after V lost 4 bases and J lost 4 bases. DNA of the CDR3: TGCGCCAGCAGCCCGAGACAGGGGGTTATCACCGGGGAGCTGTTTTTT. Protein: CASSPRQGVITGELFF.

This clone was found a few times. The chain joins TRBV25-1 to TRBJ2-5; D unresolved. Trimming stripped 3 bases from V and 5 bases from J, with 7 bases between. This CDR3 spans 12 amino acids. Germline V lookup: CDR1 MGHDK, CDR2 SYGVNS. DNA of the CDR3: TGTGCCAGCAGTGACGGAGCTGAGACCCAGTACTTC. Translation: CASSDGAETQYF.

Note on this clone: One end of the junction is discordant with germline, which a read error may explain. The chain recombines TRBV20-1 with TRBJ2-7, with a possible D match to TRBD2 (7 bases). The CDR3 extends over 10 amino acids. Germline V lookup: CDR1 DFQATT, CDR2 SNEGSKA (reference sequence). The CDR3, as DNA: TGCAGTGCTAACGTGGCGGGGGCACCCTTC. It codes for CSANVAGAPF.

V and J are TRBV7-9 and TRBJ1-2, with D possibly TRBD1 on 6 matching bases. Germline CDR1 reads SEHNR; CDR2 reads FQNEAQ (reference sequence). The CDR3 loop spans 15 amino acids. Trimming shortened V by 4 bases and J by 6 bases, and 18 bases separated the two germline ends. The CDR3, as DNA: TGTGCCAGCAGCTCCTCGACAGGTCGGTTCCATGGCTACACCTTC. Protein sequence: CASSSSTGRFHGYTF.

This clone has a count of ten or more. The V call is TRBV2, the J call TRBJ1-1, with 10 bases fitting TRBD1. The V gene's germline CDR1 is SNHLY and CDR2 FYNNEI. CDR3 length: 14 amino acids. V trimming: 4 bases; J trimming: 4 bases; junction bases outside the gene matches: 3. The CDR3 protein is CASSAGQGFTEAFF. The DNA of the CDR3 is TGTGCCAGCAGTGCGGGACAGGGGTTCACTGAAGCTTTCTTT. The full variable domain, with the rest looked up from reference TRBV2 and TRBJ1-1, is EPEVTQTPSHQVTQMGQEVILRCVPISNHLYFYWYRQILGQKVEFLVSFYNNEISEKSEIFDDQFSVERPDGSNFTLKIRSTKLEDSAMYFCASSAGQGFTEAFFGQGTRLTVV.

This clone has a handful of counts. The chain uses TRBV7-9 and TRBJ2-7; 8 bases line up with TRBD2. Germline V lookup: CDR1 SEHNR, CDR2 FQNEAQ (reference sequence). J gave up 3 bases and V 3 bases, and 19 bases lay outside the gene matches. The CDR3 loop spans 19 amino acids. The CDR3, as DNA: TGTGCCAGCAGCTTCAGACTAGCGCCGCACCCTCTCCCCCTCTACGAGCAGTACTTC. It encodes CASSFRLAPHPLPLYEQYF. Based on the CDR3 plus reference TRBV7-9 and TRBJ2-7, the full variable domain is DTGVSQNPRHKITKRGQNVTFRCDPISEHNRLYWYRQTLGQGPEFLTYFQNEAQLEKSRLLSDRFSAERPKGSFSTLEIQRTEQGDSAMYLCASSFRLAPHPLPLYEQYFGPGTRLTVT.